Shown below are 5 T cell receptor beta chains from a single sample sequenced in a study of CD8+ T cells in alopecia areata. Treatment described: oral pan-JAK inhibitor, 5-10 mg twice daily. Isolated RNA was reverse transcribed into cDNA used as the sequencing template. The method was immunoSEQ multiplex PCR; TCRdb's version includes in-frame clones alone and lacks a portion of them. The table lists around 290,000 clones, 58% of them singletons. The sequencing here drew on CD4+ T cells sorted from blood, taken at week 24, from a patient treated with tofacitinib. Receptors were obtained from a human donor with alopecia areata.

Only a few counts were recorded for this clone. This chain joins TRBV18 and TRBJ1-5; D might be TRBD1 (5 bases). The CDR3 extends over 14 amino acids. V was clipped by 6 bases and J by 2 bases, with 11 bases between them. The germline gives CDR1 KGHSH, CDR2 LQKENI. The CDR3 is CASSDGAGNQPQHF. The CDR3 DNA is TGTGCCAGCTCGGATGGGGCAGGCAATCAGCCCCAGCATTTT. The full variable domain, with the rest looked up from reference TRBV18 and TRBJ1-5, is NAGVMQNPRHLVRRRGQEARLRCSPMKGHSHVYWYRQLPEEGLKFMVYLQKENIIDESGMPKERFSAEFPKEGPSILRIQQVVRGDSAAYFCASSDGAGNQPQHFGDGTRLSIL.

This clone came up a few times. This rearrangement joins TRBV6-5 to TRBJ1-1; D is uncertain. CDR1 and CDR2 from the germline V gene are MNHEY and SVGAGI. The CDR3 covers 13 residues. V was clipped by 8 bases and J by 5 bases, with 15 bases between them. CDR3 loop: CASLRGRDTEAFF. CDR3 DNA sequence: TGTGCCAGCCTTCGGGGAAGGGATACTGAAGCTTTCTTT.

The chain has TRBV30 and TRBJ2-2, with D perhaps TRBD2 (5 bases). CDR3 size: 15 residues. V was trimmed by 5 bases and J by 1 base, leaving 14 bases between them. Germline V CDR1 and CDR2: GTSNPN, SVGIG (reference sequence). In DNA form, the CDR3 reads TGTGCCTGGGACGGACTGATAGAGAACACCGGGGAGCTGTTTTTT. Translation gives CAWDGLIENTGELFF.

The rearrangement links TRBV30 to TRBJ1-3; D may be TRBD1 (6 bases). Trimming stripped 2 bases from V and 2 bases from J, with 10 bases between. This CDR3 comprises 14 residues. The germline V gene has CDR1 GTSNPN and CDR2 SVGIG (reference sequence). The DNA of the CDR3 is TGTGCCTGGAGTTCCGGACAGACTGGAAACACCATATATTTT. Protein sequence: CAWSSGQTGNTIYF.

The chain joins TRBV29-1 to TRBJ2-7, with D perhaps matching TRBD2 (5 bases). The CDR3 runs 12 residues. Trimming cost V 4 bases and J 6 bases, with 13 bases left between them. Germline-derived CDR1 and CDR2 are SQVTM and ANQGSEA. The CDR3, as DNA: TGCAGCGTTGGCGGGCTCCTGGGCGAGCAGTACTTC. Amino acid sequence: CSVGGLLGEQYF.